This T cell receptor (beta chain) was found in a study of radiation and T cells in renal cell carcinoma. Overall study results and limits: Irradiated tumors held more dominant CDR3 motifs than control tumors. In blood, top tumor clones expanded by 2 weeks, shrinking by 4.

CDR3 length: 14 amino acids. Looked up from germline, CDR1 is SNHLY and CDR2 is FYNNEI. Trimming pared 4 bases from V and 8 bases from J, leaving 17 bases between. To note about this clone: Its antigen is unidentified.

The data were produced by immunoSEQ multiplex PCR, yet TCRdb's version contains in-frame clones alone and is incomplete. The table shows about 16,000 clones, with about 50% occurring only once. Treatment denoted: 15 Gy SBRT to primary tumor, nephrectomy 4 weeks later. Nephrectomy followed 15 Gy stereotactic body radiation by 4 weeks. The chain recombines TRBV2 with TRBJ1-2, with D maybe TRBD1 (5 bases). The clonotype originates from a woman aged 60-75 years with renal cell carcinoma. This specimen consisted of tumor tissue, obtained from a patient whose treatment included radiotherapy and nephrectomy. CDR3 sequence reads: CASSVQRGAGGYTF. The CDR3 nucleotides are TGTGCCAGCAGTGTACAAAGGGGCGCGGGGGGCTACACCTTC. The full variable domain, rest sourced from reference TRBV2 and TRBJ1-2, is EPEVTQTPSHQVTQMGQEVILRCVPISNHLYFYWYRQILGQKVEFLVSFYNNEISEKSEIFDDQFSVERPDGSNFTLKIRSTKLEDSAMYFCASSVQRGAGGYTFGSGTRLTVV.